This record covers a single T cell receptor beta chain. The antigen is not known. Trimming removed 1 base from V and 11 bases from J, with 14 bases in between. The CDR3 is 13 residues long. The data were obtained in a study of blood T cells in healthy people across ages. Study-level points and caveats: Reliance upon unsorted PBMCs precluded definitive naive versus antigen-experienced comparison. Diversity of TCR beta per million T cells declined in a roughly linear way with age.

For the second PCR, which ran for roughly 6 to 11 cycles, a sample-barcoded 5' primer and a J-beta primer mix were used. Each CDR3 protein gets one entry after TCRdb re-called the 5' RACE reads with MiXCR. The sample lists approximately 1,700,000 distinct CDR3 sequences, about two fifths seen once, with 20% to 25% in the top ten. Samples had at least 6 million PBMCs isolated from them. The total RNA that was extracted per sample amounted to at least 5.5 micrograms. This receptor was taken from a human donor in good health. The sequencing sample was made of blood. The rearrangement links TRBV12-3 or TRBV12-4 to TRBJ1-1; D may be TRBD1 (5 bases). The CDR3, as DNA: TGTGCCAGCAGTTTAGGTCTGGGGGGATTCGCTTTCTTT. Its translation is CASSLGLGGFAFF.